A single TCR beta chain is shown here with its context. Its cognate antigen is unknown. The sample contains more than one DNA sequence encoding this CDR3. The ends were cut back, 4 bases at V and 3 bases at J, with 27 bases in the middle. The CDR3 has 18 amino acids. The germline V gene encodes CDR1 SQVTM and CDR2 ANQGSEA. Profiling relied on immunoSEQ multiplex PCR, and the TCRdb table lists in-frame clones only, not all of them. The table records about 20,000 clones, roughly nine tenths of them present only once. This specimen belongs to a study of graft-versus-host responses after intestinal transplantation. Study at large: After anti-thymocyte globulin induction, recipients took tacrolimus and steroids for three to four years.

General study results and limits: High graft-versus-host to host-versus-graft T cell clonal ratios marked allografts of patients with graft-donor macrochimerism.

Sample: PBMCs, taken approximately 230 days after intestinal transplant. The TCR sequence derives from a human patient who received an intestinal transplant, so some T cells may come from the graft donor. The genes are TRBV29-1 and TRBJ1-1; D remains ambiguous. The CDR3 nucleotides are TGCAGCGTTGCCTCTCCGCGGGTGGTCCACCAAGGAGACACTGAAGCTTTCTTT. Its protein product is CSVASPRVVHQGDTEAFF. The full variable domain, completed using reference TRBV29-1 and TRBJ1-1, is SAVISQKPSRDICQRGTSLTIQCQVDSQVTMMFWYRQQPGQSLTLIATANQGSEATYESGFVIDKFPISRPNLTFSTLTVSNMSPEDSSIYLCSVASPRVVHQGDTEAFFGQGTRLTVV.